Following are 14 T cell receptor beta chains from one sample sequenced in a study of blood T cell repertoires in COVID-19. The table came from immunoSEQ multiplex PCR; TCRdb's copy has only in-frame clones and leaves some out. The sample includes some 360,000 clones, roughly 89% of them seen just once. Sequencing was done on a sample of peripheral blood. All receptors come from a woman aged 55-75 years with COVID-19, enrolled during active disease.

The V call is TRBV5-1, the J call TRBJ2-7; 7 bases are a match to TRBD2. The V segment lost 4 bases and the J segment 7 bases; nucleotides outside the gene matches: 17. The germline gives CDR1 SGHRS, CDR2 YFSETQ. This CDR3 has 16 amino acids. In DNA, the CDR3 is TGCGCCAGCAGCCCCTCGACTAGCTGGCTTTTGGGGGAGCAGTACTTC. Its protein is CASSPSTSWLLGEQYF.

Turning to this clone: One junction end does not reproduce the germline sequence, and a read error may be involved. J is TRBJ2-5 and V is TRBV7-7; D is possibly TRBD2 (5 bases). Germline CDR1 reads SSHAT; CDR2 reads FNYEAQ (reference sequence). This CDR3 spans 15 amino acids. This chain's CDR3 is CASSLLRGPQETQYF. The CDR3 DNA reads as TGTGCTAGCAGCTTGCTCCGCGGGCCTCAAGAGACCCAGTACTTC. The full variable domain, in which reference TRBV7-7 and TRBJ2-5 provide the parts outside the CDR3, is GAGVSQSPRYKVTKRGQDVTLRCDPISSHATLYWYQQALGQGPEFLTYFNYEAQPDKSGLPSDRFSAERPEGSISTLTIQRTEQRDSAMYRCASSLLRGPQETQYFGPGTRLLVL.

The chain recombines TRBV3-1 (or the pseudogene TRBV3-2) with TRBJ2-7; TRBD2 might be the D (5 bases). Germline V lookup: CDR1 LGHDT, CDR2 YNNKEL (reference sequence). Trimming pared 8 bases from V and 7 bases from J, leaving 12 bases between. This CDR3 contains 11 residues. The CDR3 sequence: CASSDGVEQYF. The DNA for the CDR3 is TGTGCCAGCTCCGACGGGGTAGAGCAGTACTTC.

The chain uses TRBV7-9 and TRBJ1-5; 7 bases match TRBD1. With 4 bases clipped from V and 3 bases from J, the junction kept 6 bases outside the gene matches. The CDR3 loop spans 15 amino acids. The germline gives CDR1 SEHNR, CDR2 FQNEAQ (reference sequence). This chain's CDR3 is CASSYDRAPNQPQHF. DNA of the CDR3: TGTGCCAGCAGCTACGACAGGGCCCCCAATCAGCCCCAGCATTTT.

This clone was detected once. J is TRBJ1-2 and V is TRBV5-6, with D uncertain. The CDR3 length is 14 residues. Germline V gene sequence: CDR1 SGHDT, CDR2 YYEEEE. Trimming shortened V by 0 bases and J by 2 bases, and 8 bases separated the two germline ends. In nucleotides, the CDR3 is TGTGCCAGCAGCTTGGGGCAGGTCAACTATGGCTACACCTTC. It yields the protein CASSLGQVNYGYTF.

CDR3: CASFAGDGYGYTF. The CDR3 bases are TGTGCCAGCTTTGCAGGGGACGGCTATGGCTACACCTTC. The chain recombines TRBV28 with TRBJ1-2; a possible D gene is TRBD1 (6 bases). Trimming took 8 bases from V and 4 from J, leaving 14 bases between them. The length of the CDR3 is 13 residues. CDR1 and CDR2 from the germline V gene are MDHEN and SYDVKM.

This clone has just one count. The chain employs TRBV3-1 (or the pseudogene TRBV3-2) and TRBJ2-1; no reliable D call. Germline loops: CDR1 LGHDT, CDR2 YNNKEL (reference sequence). This CDR3 region has 13 residues. V was shortened by 5 bases and J by 10 bases, with 15 bases between the two germline ends. CDR3 nucleotides: TGTGCCAGCAGCTCTGGTTCATTCGGGGAGCAGTTCTTC. Its translation is CASSSGSFGEQFF.

There are many counts of this clone. This chain uses TRBV5-1 with TRBJ2-5; a weak D match, TRBD1 (5 bases). The CDR3 is 14 amino acids. The germline V and J ends were trimmed by 3 bases and 1 base, with 10 bases remaining between them. Germline V lookup: CDR1 SGHRS, CDR2 YFSETQ. CDR3 coding DNA: TGCGCCAGCAGCTCATGGGGCGGCCAAGAGACCCAGTACTTC. As protein: CASSSWGGQETQYF. Full variable domain (remainder filled in from reference TRBV5-1 and TRBJ2-5): KAGVTQTPRYLIKTRGQQVTLSCSPISGHRSVSWYQQTPGQGLQFLFEYFSETQRNKGNFPGRFSGRQFSNSRSEMNVSTLELGDSALYLCASSSWGGQETQYFGPGTRLLVL.

The V gene is TRBV5-1, the J gene TRBJ2-7, with D possibly matching TRBD2 (7 bases). This CDR3 contains 13 residues. The germline V and J ends were trimmed by 5 bases and 7 bases, with 16 bases remaining between them. Germline loops: CDR1 SGHRS, CDR2 YFSETQ. The CDR3 sequence is CASRPAGQSEQYF. The CDR3 nucleotides are TGCGCCAGCAGGCCAGCGGGACAATCAGAGCAGTACTTC.

The rearrangement joins TRBV5-1 to TRBJ1-4, with 9 bases aligning to TRBD1. The CDR3 runs 16 residues. J was trimmed by 4 bases and V by 4 bases; bases with no gene match: 8. Germline V gene data show CDR1 as SGHRS and CDR2 as YFSETQ. CDR3 loop: CASSPSGQGINEKLFF. The DNA of the CDR3 is TGCGCCAGCAGCCCCTCCGGACAGGGGATTAATGAAAAACTGTTTTTT.

The rearrangement uses TRBV4-1 and TRBJ1-5; perhaps TRBD1 as D (6 bases). Trimming shortened V by 0 bases and J by 4 bases, and 10 bases separated the two germline ends. This CDR3 region has 15 residues. Germline CDR1 and CDR2: MGHRA and YSYEKL. CDR3 amino acids: CASSQEGGPNQPQHF. The DNA for the CDR3 is TGCGCCAGCAGCCAAGAGGGGGGGCCGAATCAGCCCCAGCATTTT.

The CDR3 region is CASSRLQGAPLEAFF. DNA for the CDR3: TGCGCCAGCAGCCGACTACAGGGGGCCCCCCTTGAAGCTTTCTTT. The V and J genes are TRBV5-1 and TRBJ1-1, with 9 bases lining up with TRBD1. The CDR3 has 15 residues. The germline V gene encodes CDR1 SGHRS and CDR2 YFSETQ. J lost 7 bases, V lost 4 bases, and 11 bases had no gene match.

The chain combines TRBV7-9 with TRBJ2-5; no clear D gene. Germline values: CDR1 SEHNR, CDR2 FQNEAQ (reference sequence). V was trimmed by 2 bases and J by 0 bases, leaving 10 bases between them. The CDR3 extends over 15 amino acids. The CDR3: CASSLSLSYQETQYF. The CDR3 nucleotides are TGTGCCAGCAGCTTATCGTTGAGCTACCAAGAGACCCAGTACTTC.

This sequence joins TRBV19 and TRBJ1-2, with a possible D match to TRBD1 (5 bases). The germline V gene encodes CDR1 LNHDA and CDR2 SQIVND (reference sequence). V lost 4 bases and J 8 bases, leaving 14 bases between the germline ends. The CDR3 runs to 13 residues. CDR3 DNA sequence: TGTGCCAGTAGTAGCGTCCTCGGGGGAGGCTACACCTTC. Residues: CASSSVLGGGYTF.